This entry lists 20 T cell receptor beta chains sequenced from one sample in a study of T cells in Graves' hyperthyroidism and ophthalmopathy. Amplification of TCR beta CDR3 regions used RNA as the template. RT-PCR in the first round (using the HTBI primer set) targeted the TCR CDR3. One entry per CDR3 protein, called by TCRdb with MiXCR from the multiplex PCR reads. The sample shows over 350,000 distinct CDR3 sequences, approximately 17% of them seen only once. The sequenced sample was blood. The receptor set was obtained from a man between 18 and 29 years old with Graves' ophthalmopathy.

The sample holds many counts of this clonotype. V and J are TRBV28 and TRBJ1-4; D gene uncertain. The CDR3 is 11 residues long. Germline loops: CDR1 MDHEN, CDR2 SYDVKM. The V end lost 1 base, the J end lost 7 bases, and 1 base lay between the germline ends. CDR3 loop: CASSLSEKLFF. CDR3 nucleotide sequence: TGTGCCAGCAGTTTATCTGAAAAACTGTTTTTT.

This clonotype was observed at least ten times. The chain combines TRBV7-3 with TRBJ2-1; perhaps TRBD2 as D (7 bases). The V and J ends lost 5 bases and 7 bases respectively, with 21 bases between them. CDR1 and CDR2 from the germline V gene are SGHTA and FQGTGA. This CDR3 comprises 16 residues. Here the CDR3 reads CASSPTVGGGANEQFF. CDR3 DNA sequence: TGTGCCAGCAGCCCCACGGTGGGAGGGGGGGCGAATGAGCAGTTCTTC. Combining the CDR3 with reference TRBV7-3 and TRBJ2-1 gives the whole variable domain GAGVSQTPSNKVTEKGKYVELRCDPISGHTALYWYRQSLGQGPEFLIYFQGTGAADDSGLPNDRFFAVRPEGSVSTLKIQRTERGDSAVYLCASSPTVGGGANEQFFGPGTRLTVL.

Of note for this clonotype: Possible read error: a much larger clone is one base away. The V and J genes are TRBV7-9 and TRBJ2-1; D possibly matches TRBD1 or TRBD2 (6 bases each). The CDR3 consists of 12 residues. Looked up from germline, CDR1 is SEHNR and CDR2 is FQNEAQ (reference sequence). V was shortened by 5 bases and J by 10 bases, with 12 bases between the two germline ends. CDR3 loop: CASSPPGAEQFF. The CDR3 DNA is TGTGCCAGCAGCCCCCCGGGGGCAGAGCAGTTCTTC. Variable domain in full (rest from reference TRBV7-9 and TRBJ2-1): DTGVSQNPRHKITKRGQNVTFRCDPISEHNRLYWYRQTLGQGPEFLTYFQNEAQLEKSRLLSDRFSAERPKGSFSTLEIQRTEQGDSAMYLCASSPPGAEQFFGPGTRLTVL.

The CDR3 loop reads CASTLGSTDTQYF. As DNA, the CDR3 is TGTGCCAGCACCTTGGGTAGCACAGATACGCAGTATTTT. V and J are TRBV28 and TRBJ2-3; D remains ambiguous. Between the trimmed V and J ends, which lost 7 bases and 0 bases, there was a span of 8 bases. CDR1 MDHEN and CDR2 SYDVKM come from the germline V gene. The CDR3 runs 13 residues.

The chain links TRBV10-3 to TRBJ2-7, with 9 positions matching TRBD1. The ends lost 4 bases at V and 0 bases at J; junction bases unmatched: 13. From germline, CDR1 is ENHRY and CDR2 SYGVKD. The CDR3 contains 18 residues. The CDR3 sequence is CAISGGGSPGQGSYEQYF. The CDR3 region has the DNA TGTGCCATCAGTGGAGGGGGTTCACCGGGACAGGGCTCCTACGAGCAGTACTTC.

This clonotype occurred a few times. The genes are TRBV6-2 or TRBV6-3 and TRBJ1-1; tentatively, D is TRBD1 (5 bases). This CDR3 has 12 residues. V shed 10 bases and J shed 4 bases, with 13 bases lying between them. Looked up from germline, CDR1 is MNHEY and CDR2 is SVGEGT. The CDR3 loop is CATWDLVTEAFF. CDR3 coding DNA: TGTGCCACGTGGGACCTCGTCACTGAAGCTTTCTTT.

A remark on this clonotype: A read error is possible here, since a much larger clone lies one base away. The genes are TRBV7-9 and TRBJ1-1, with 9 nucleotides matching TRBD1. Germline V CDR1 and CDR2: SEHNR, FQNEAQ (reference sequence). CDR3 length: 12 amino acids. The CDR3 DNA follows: TGTGCCGGCAGCCAACAGGGGGCTGGAGCTTTCTTT. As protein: CAGSQQGAGAFF.

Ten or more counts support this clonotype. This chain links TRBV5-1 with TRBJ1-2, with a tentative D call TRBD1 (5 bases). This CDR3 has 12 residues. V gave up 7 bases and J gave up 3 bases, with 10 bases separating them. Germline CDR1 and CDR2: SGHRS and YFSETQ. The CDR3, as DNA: TGCGCCAGCGGGGCCGGGGACTATGGCTACACCTTC. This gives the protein CASGAGDYGYTF.

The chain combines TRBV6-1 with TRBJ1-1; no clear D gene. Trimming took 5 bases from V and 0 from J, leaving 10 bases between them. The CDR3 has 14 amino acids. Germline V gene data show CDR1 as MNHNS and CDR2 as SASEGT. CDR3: CASSFGNMNTEAFF. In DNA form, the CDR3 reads TGTGCCAGCAGTTTCGGGAATATGAACACTGAAGCTTTCTTT.

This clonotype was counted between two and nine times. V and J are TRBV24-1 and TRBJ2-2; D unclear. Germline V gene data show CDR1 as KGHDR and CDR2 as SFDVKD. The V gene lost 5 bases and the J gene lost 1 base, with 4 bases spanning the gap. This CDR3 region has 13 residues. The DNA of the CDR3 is TGTGCCACCAGTGGTGGGAACACCGGGGAGCTGTTTTTT. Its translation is CATSGGNTGELFF.

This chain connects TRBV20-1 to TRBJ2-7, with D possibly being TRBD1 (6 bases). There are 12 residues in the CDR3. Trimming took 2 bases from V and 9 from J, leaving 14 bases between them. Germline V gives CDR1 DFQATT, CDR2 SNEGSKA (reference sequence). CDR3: CSARLHRVGQYF. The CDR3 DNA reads TGCAGTGCTAGACTACACAGGGTGGGGCAGTACTTC.

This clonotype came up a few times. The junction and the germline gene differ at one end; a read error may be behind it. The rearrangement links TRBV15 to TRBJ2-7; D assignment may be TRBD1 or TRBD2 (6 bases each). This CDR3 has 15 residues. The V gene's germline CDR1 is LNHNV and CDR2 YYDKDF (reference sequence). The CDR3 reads CATSRDRGASYGQYF. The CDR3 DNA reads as TGTGCCACCAGCAGAGATAGGGGGGCCTCCTACGGGCAGTACTTC.

CDR3 in DNA: TGTGCCACCGGGGGGGGTTGGAATCAGCCCCAGCATTTT. Translating it yields CATGGGWNQPQHF. The rearrangement uses TRBV6-1 and TRBJ1-5, with TRBD1 as a possible D gene (5 bases). The CDR3 runs 13 residues. Germline CDR1 is MNHNS and CDR2 is SASEGT. V lost 10 bases to trimming and J lost 4 bases, with 14 bases between them.

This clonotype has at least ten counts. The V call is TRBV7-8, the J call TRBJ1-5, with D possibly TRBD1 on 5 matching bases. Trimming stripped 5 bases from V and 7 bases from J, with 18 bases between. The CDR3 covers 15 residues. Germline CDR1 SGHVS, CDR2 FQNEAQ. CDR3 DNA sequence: TGTGCCAGCAGCGACCTTCGGTTTGGGGCCCAGCCCCAGCATTTT. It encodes CASSDLRFGAQPQHF.

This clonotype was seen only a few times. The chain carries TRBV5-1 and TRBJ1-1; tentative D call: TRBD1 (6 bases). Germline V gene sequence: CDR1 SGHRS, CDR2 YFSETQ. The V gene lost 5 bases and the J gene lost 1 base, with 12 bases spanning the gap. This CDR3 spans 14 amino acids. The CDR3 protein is CASRVGGTNTEAFF. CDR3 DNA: TGCGCCAGCAGGGTAGGGGGAACGAACACTGAAGCTTTCTTT.

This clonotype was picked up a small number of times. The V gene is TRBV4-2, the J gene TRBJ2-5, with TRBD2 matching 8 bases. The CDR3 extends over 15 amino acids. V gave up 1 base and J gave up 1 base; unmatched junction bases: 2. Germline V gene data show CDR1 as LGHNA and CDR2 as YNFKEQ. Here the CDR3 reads CASSQGRGGQETQYF. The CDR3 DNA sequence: TGTGCCAGCAGCCAAGGCCGGGGGGGCCAAGAGACCCAGTACTTC.

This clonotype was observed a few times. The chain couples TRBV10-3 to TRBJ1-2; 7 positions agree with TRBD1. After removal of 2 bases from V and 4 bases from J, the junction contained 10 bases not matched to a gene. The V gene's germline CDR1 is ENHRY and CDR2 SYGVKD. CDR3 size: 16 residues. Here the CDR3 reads CAISEEMGGQIYGYTF. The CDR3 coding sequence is TGTGCCATCAGTGAGGAGATGGGGGGACAGATCTATGGCTACACCTTC.

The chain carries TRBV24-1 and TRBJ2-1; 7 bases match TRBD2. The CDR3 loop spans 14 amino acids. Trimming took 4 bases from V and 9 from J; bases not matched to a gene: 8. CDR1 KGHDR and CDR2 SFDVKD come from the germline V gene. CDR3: CATSDPGGGSEQFF. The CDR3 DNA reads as TGTGCCACCAGTGACCCGGGCGGGGGAAGTGAGCAGTTCTTC.

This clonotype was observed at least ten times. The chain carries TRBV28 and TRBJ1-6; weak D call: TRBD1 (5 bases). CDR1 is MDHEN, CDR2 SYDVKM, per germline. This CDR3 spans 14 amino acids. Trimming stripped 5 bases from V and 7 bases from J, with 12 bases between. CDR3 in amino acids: CASSPSGKNSPLHF. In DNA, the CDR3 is TGTGCCAGCAGTCCGTCAGGGAAAAATTCACCCCTCCACTTT.

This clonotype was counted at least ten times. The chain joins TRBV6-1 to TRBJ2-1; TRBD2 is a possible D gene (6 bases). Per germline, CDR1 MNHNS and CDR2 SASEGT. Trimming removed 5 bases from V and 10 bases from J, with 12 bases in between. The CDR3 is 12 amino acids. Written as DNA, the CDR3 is TGTGCCAGCAGTTATGCGCTAGCGGAGCAGTTCTTC. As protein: CASSYALAEQFF.